This section outlines one T cell receptor beta chain sequence together with its context. The antigen remains undetermined. This record comes from a study of regulatory T cells in long-lasting Graves disease. Overall study results and limits: Accuracy might have suffered from few samples. It was in persistent disease that TRBV28, TRBJ1-2 and TRBJ2-5 were favored.

This sample's time point: newly diagnosed GD, antithyroid drugs for less than 3 months. PBMC RNA was the source of the TCR library. Germline V gives CDR1 SGHDT, CDR2 YYEEEE. This CDR3 region has 16 residues. The V end was cut by 0 bases, the J end by 1 base, with 13 bases between. Building the TCR beta libraries relied on iRepertoire HTBI primers, and CDR3 regions underwent Arm-PCR. TCRdb processed the multiplex PCR reads anew with MiXCR; each CDR3 protein has one entry. The data show 370,000 or so distinct CDR3 sequences, about 17% seen once. The same data also contributed to another study, on T cells in Graves' hyperthyroidism and ophthalmopathy. From that paper: The study based diagnoses on clinical symptoms, serum thyroxine and TRAb, thyroid ultrasound and orbital computed tomography. The model identified upcoming ophthalmopathy a median approximately 6.4 months ahead of onset.

The chain carries TRBV5-6 and TRBJ1-1; tentative D call: TRBD1 (6 bases). The source is a woman aged 18-30 years with Graves disease. The sample here was peripheral blood mononuclear cells (PBMCs), taken at new diagnosis, from a patient treated with antithyroid drugs. The CDR3 region has the DNA TGTGCCAGCAGCTTGGGGGCGGGGGGGGCGAACACTGAAGCTTTCTTT. It is translated as CASSLGAGGANTEAFF.